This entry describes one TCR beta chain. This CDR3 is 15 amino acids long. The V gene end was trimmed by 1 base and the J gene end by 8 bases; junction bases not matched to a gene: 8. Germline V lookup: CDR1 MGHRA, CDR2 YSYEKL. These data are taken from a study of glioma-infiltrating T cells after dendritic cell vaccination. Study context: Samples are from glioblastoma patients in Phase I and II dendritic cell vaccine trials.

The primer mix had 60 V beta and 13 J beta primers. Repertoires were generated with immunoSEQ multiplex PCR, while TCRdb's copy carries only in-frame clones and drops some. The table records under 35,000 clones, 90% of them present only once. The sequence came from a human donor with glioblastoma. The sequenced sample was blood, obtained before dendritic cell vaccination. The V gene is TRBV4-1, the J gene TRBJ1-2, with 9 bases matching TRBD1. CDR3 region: CASSQGTQGAEGYTF. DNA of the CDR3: TGCGCCAGCAGCCAAGGCACACAGGGGGCGGAGGGCTACACCTTC.